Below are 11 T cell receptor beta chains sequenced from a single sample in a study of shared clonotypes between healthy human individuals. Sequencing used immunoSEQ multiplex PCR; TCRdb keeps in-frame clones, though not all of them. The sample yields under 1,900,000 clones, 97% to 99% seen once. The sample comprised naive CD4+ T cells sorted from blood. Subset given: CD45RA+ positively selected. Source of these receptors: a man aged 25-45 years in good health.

CDR3 coding DNA: TGTGCCAGCACCGCCGGACAGGGTAGGGGTCAGCCCCAGCATTTT. Translation gives CASTAGQGRGQPQHF. The rearrangement uses TRBV27 and TRBJ1-5, with 8 positions matching TRBD1. Per germline, CDR1 MNHEY and CDR2 SMNVEV (reference sequence). The CDR3 is 15 residues long. The V gene end was trimmed by 7 bases and the J gene end by 6 bases; junction bases not matched to a gene: 11.

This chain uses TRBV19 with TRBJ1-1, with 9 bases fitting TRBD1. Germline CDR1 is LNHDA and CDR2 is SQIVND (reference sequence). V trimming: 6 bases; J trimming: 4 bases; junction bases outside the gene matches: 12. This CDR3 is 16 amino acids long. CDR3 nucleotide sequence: TGTGCCAGTAGCCGGATCGGACAGGGGCCCTCCACTGAAGCTTTCTTT. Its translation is CASSRIGQGPSTEAFF.

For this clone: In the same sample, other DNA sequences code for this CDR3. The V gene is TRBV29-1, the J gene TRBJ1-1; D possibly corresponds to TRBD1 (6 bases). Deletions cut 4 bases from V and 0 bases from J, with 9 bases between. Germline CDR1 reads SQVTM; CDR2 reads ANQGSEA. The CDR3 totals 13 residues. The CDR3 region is CSVAGQLNTEAFF. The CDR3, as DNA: TGCAGCGTTGCAGGACAGTTGAACACTGAAGCTTTCTTT.

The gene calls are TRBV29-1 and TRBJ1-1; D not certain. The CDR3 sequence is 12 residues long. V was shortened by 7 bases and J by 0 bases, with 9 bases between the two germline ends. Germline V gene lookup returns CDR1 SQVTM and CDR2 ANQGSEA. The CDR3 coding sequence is TGCAGCGCCCCGGGGTTGAACACTGAAGCTTTCTTT. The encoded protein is CSAPGLNTEAFF.

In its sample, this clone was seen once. CDR3 nucleotides: TGTGCCAGCAGTACCAGGGGGCGCGATGAAAAACTGTTTTTT. This codes for CASSTRGRDEKLFF. This sequence joins TRBV27 and TRBJ1-4; 8 bases align to TRBD1. The CDR3 runs 14 residues. The germline CDR1 and CDR2 sequences are MNHEY and SMNVEV (reference sequence). Trimming at V came to 5 bases and at J to 6 bases, leaving 5 bases not matched to a gene.

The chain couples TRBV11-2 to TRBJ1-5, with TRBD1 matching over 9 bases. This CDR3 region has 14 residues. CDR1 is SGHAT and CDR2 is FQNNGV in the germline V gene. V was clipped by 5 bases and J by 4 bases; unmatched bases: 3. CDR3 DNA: TGTGCCAGCAGCCCCGGGACAGGGAATCAGCCCCAGCATTTT. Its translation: CASSPGTGNQPQHF.

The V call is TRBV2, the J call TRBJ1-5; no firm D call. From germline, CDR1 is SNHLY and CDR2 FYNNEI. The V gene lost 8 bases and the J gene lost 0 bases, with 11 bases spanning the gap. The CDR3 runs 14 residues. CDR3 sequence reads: CASQVEYSNQPQHF. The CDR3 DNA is TGTGCCAGCCAGGTCGAATATAGCAATCAGCCCCAGCATTTT.

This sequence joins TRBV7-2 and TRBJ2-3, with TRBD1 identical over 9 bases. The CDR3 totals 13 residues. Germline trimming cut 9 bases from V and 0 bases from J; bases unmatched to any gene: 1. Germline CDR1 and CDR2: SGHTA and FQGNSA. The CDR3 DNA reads TGTGCCAGTGGGACAGGGAGCACAGATACGCAGTATTTT. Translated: CASGTGSTDTQYF.

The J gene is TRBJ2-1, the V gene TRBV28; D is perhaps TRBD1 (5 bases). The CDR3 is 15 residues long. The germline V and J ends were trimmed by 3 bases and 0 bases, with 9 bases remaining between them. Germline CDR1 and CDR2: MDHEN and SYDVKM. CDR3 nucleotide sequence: TGTGCCAGCAGTTTCTGGGGCAGCTCCTACAATGAGCAGTTCTTC. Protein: CASSFWGSSYNEQFF. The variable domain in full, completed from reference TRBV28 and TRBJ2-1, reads DVKVTQSSRYLVKRTGEKVFLECVQDMDHENMFWYRQDPGLGLRLIYFSYDVKMKEKGDIPEGYSVSREKKERFSLILESASTNQTSMYLCASSFWGSSYNEQFFGPGTRLTVL.

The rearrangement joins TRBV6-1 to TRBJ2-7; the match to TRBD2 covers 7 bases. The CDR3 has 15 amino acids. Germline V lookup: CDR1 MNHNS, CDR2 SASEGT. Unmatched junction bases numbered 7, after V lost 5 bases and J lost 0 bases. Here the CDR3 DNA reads TGTGCCAGCAGTCTCCGGGACTATAGCTCCTACGAGCAGTACTTC. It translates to CASSLRDYSSYEQYF.

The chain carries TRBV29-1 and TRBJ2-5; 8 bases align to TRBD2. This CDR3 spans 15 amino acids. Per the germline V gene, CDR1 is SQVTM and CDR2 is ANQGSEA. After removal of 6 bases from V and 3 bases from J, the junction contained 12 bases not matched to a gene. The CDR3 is CSVLVFGSGEETQYF. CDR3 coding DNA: TGCAGCGTCCTAGTGTTTGGTAGCGGGGAAGAGACCCAGTACTTC. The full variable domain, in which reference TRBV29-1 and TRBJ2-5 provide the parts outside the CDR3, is SAVISQKPSRDICQRGTSLTIQCQVDSQVTMMFWYRQQPGQSLTLIATANQGSEATYESGFVIDKFPISRPNLTFSTLTVSNMSPEDSSIYLCSVLVFGSGEETQYFGPGTRLLVL.